The clone carrying this TCR beta chain was found a few times. Antigen specificity is unknown. TCRdb re-called the reads through MiXCR, storing one row per CDR3 protein. The sample carries about 440,000 distinct CDR3 sequences, roughly 30% recorded once. The data were taken from a study of T cell repertoires in cytomegalovirus infection. The wider study: Based on public TCR beta signatures, there were indications of CMV infection and of a matching HLA type. Study-wide findings and caveats: Cumulative public TCR beta family frequency identified carriers of CMV plus the relevant HLA. In two of eight donors, the top clonotype was HLA-C-restricted CMV-specific.

The J segment lost 3 bases and the V segment lost 5 bases, leaving 6 bases of the junction unmatched. The CDR3 consists of 14 residues. CDR1 SGHTA and CDR2 FQGNSA come from the germline V gene. This TCR derives from a human donor in good health (CMV status not recorded). Some clones in this sample may be carry-over from other donors' samples. Input material: PBMCs. The chain combines TRBV7-2 with TRBJ2-5, with 7 nucleotides matching TRBD2. The CDR3: CASSTWGGKETQYF. The CDR3, as DNA: TGTGCCAGCAGCACTTGGGGGGGTAAAGAGACCCAGTACTTC.